This is a list of T cell receptor beta chains from one sample in a study of blood T cells in healthy people across ages. TCRdb re-analysed the 5' RACE reads in MiXCR, keeping a single row per CDR3 protein. The repertoire holds under 2 million distinct CDR3 sequences, with about 32% as singletons. Sample: blood. These receptors were taken from a woman in her 30s in good health. CDR3s include the opening cysteine and the closing phenylalanine or tryptophan. D genes are given only for firm matches. Expanded clones are given a class, and other clones once, few, many or no size at all.

v_call: TRBV15
d_call: .
clone_size: .
j_call: TRBJ2-6
cdr3_nt: TGTGCCACCAGCCCTACCGTGGATGGGGCCAACGTCCTGACTTTC
cdr3_aa: CATSPTVDGANVLTF

v_call: TRBV27
d_call: TRBD2
clone_size: .
j_call: TRBJ2-5
cdr3_nt: TGTGCCAGCAGTTTTCGTGGGGGGGAGCCCCAGTACTTC
cdr3_aa: CASSFRGGEPQYF

v_call: TRBV20-1
d_call: TRBD2
clone_size: many
j_call: TRBJ2-5
cdr3_nt: TGCAGTGCACTCCGTCTAGCGGGGGGAGAGACCCAGTACTTC
cdr3_aa: CSALRLAGGETQYF

v_call: TRBV5-1
d_call: .
clone_size: .
j_call: TRBJ2-3
cdr3_nt: TGCACCAGCTTAGCTGGAGGGCAGTCAGATACGCAGTATTTT
cdr3_aa: CTSLAGGQSDTQYF

v_call: TRBV30
d_call: .
clone_size: .
j_call: TRBJ2-3
cdr3_nt: TGTGCCTGGAGCTTGACAACTAGCACAGATACGCAGTATTTT
cdr3_aa: CAWSLTTSTDTQYF

v_call: TRBV7-8
d_call: TRBD2
clone_size: few
j_call: TRBJ2-1
cdr3_nt: TGTGCCAGCAGCTTAGCGCGGCTAGCGGGCGTCAATGAGCAGTTCTTC
cdr3_aa: CASSLARLAGVNEQFF

v_call: TRBV7-9
d_call: .
clone_size: .
j_call: TRBJ2-5
cdr3_nt: TGTGCCAGCAGACCGATGGGCCGCCAAGAGACCCAGTACTTC
cdr3_aa: CASRPMGRQETQYF

v_call: TRBV27
d_call: .
clone_size: .
j_call: TRBJ2-7
cdr3_nt: TGTGCCAGCAGTCGATCCCCGACGGGCGGTACCTCCTACGAGCAGTACTTC
cdr3_aa: CASSRSPTGGTSYEQYF

v_call: TRBV12-3/TRBV12-4
d_call: TRBD1
clone_size: few
j_call: TRBJ2-3
cdr3_nt: TGTGCCAGCAGTCTGCGACAGGGGGGGAGCACAGATACGCAGTATTTT
cdr3_aa: CASSLRQGGSTDTQYF

v_call: TRBV7-9
d_call: TRBD2
clone_size: few
j_call: TRBJ2-5
cdr3_nt: TGTGCCAGCAGCTTAGGGGGGGCAAGCGGGGGCCAAGAGACCCAGTACTTC
cdr3_aa: CASSLGGASGGQETQYF

v_call: TRBV20-1
d_call: TRBD2
clone_size: .
j_call: TRBJ2-5
cdr3_nt: TGCAGTGCTATTTATCTTGCTAGCGGGTTCCAAGAGACCCAGTACTTC
cdr3_aa: CSAIYLASGFQETQYF

v_call: TRBV7-9
d_call: .
clone_size: few
j_call: TRBJ1-5
cdr3_nt: TGTGCCAGCAGCTCAACAGGGAGGGGATGGGATCAGCCCCAGCATTTT
cdr3_aa: CASSSTGRGWDQPQHF

v_call: TRBV20-1
d_call: .
clone_size: .
j_call: TRBJ2-3
cdr3_nt: TGCAGTGCCATTCCCGGGACCGGCACAGATACGCAGTATTTT
cdr3_aa: CSAIPGTGTDTQYF

v_call: TRBV20-1
d_call: TRBD2
clone_size: few
j_call: TRBJ2-1
cdr3_nt: TGCAGTGCTCCCGGTCCGGGGGGAGGGAATGAGCAGTTCTTC
cdr3_aa: CSAPGPGGGNEQFF

v_call: TRBV29-1
d_call: .
clone_size: few
j_call: TRBJ2-1
cdr3_nt: TGCAGCGTTGAAGCCGACCTCAGGACACGGTACAATGAGCAGTTCTTC
cdr3_aa: CSVEADLRTRYNEQFF

v_call: TRBV9
d_call: .
clone_size: .
j_call: TRBJ1-2
cdr3_nt: TGTGCCAGCAGCGTAGTTGATTCAGGGTCACCCTATGGCTACACCTTC
cdr3_aa: CASSVVDSGSPYGYTF

v_call: TRBV7-9
d_call: .
clone_size: .
j_call: TRBJ2-1
cdr3_nt: TGTGCCAGCAGCCAACGGACCGGGGATGAGCAGTTCTTC
cdr3_aa: CASSQRTGDEQFF

v_call: TRBV7-2
d_call: TRBD2
clone_size: once
j_call: TRBJ2-2
cdr3_nt: TGTGCCAGCAGCTTATGGAGTAGCGGGGGGCGGGGGACCGGGGAGCTGTTTTTT
cdr3_aa: CASSLWSSGGRGTGELFF

v_call: TRBV20-1
d_call: .
clone_size: few
j_call: TRBJ2-7
cdr3_nt: TGCAGTGCTACGAACCCCCGGGACAACTCCTACGAGCAGTACTTC
cdr3_aa: CSATNPRDNSYEQYF

v_call: TRBV12-3/TRBV12-4
d_call: .
clone_size: few
j_call: TRBJ2-1
cdr3_nt: TGTGCCAGCAGTTTAGTTATGGCCTACAATGAGCAGTTCTTC
cdr3_aa: CASSLVMAYNEQFF

v_call: TRBV20-1
d_call: .
clone_size: many
j_call: TRBJ2-5
cdr3_nt: TGCAGTGCCACGGGAACTATAGAGACCCAGTACTTC
cdr3_aa: CSATGTIETQYF

v_call: TRBV20-1
d_call: TRBD2
clone_size: .
j_call: TRBJ2-1
cdr3_nt: TGCAGTGCTAGAGTTAGCGGGGGGGTCCTCTACAATGAGCAGTTCTTC
cdr3_aa: CSARVSGGVLYNEQFF

v_call: TRBV7-3
d_call: .
clone_size: few
j_call: TRBJ2-2
cdr3_nt: TGTGCCAGCAGGCAATCAGGGGACACCGGGGAGCTGTTTTTT
cdr3_aa: CASRQSGDTGELFF

v_call: TRBV5-5
d_call: TRBD1
clone_size: .
j_call: TRBJ1-2
cdr3_nt: TGTGCCAGCAGCTTATATTCCGGGACAGGCTATGGCTACACCTTC
cdr3_aa: CASSLYSGTGYGYTF

v_call: TRBV3-1
d_call: .
clone_size: few
j_call: TRBJ1-2
cdr3_nt: TGTGCCAGCAGCCAAGCAGGATTAGCTAACTATGGCTACACCTTC
cdr3_aa: CASSQAGLANYGYTF

v_call: TRBV20-1
d_call: .
clone_size: few
j_call: TRBJ1-5
cdr3_nt: TGCAGTGCTAGAATCATCAATCAGCCCCAGCATTTT
cdr3_aa: CSARIINQPQHF

v_call: TRBV11-2
d_call: .
clone_size: few
j_call: TRBJ2-1
cdr3_nt: TGTGCCAGCAGCACGGCGGGCAACAATGAGCAGTTCTTC
cdr3_aa: CASSTAGNNEQFF

v_call: TRBV5-1
d_call: .
clone_size: .
j_call: TRBJ2-5
cdr3_nt: TGCGCCAGCGGCTTGGGTGGGGTCAGCGAGACCCAGTACTTC
cdr3_aa: CASGLGGVSETQYF

v_call: TRBV4-2
d_call: TRBD1
clone_size: many
j_call: TRBJ1-2
cdr3_nt: TGTGCCAGCAGCCGCGGCCCGGGACAGGTGGTTGGCTACACCTTC
cdr3_aa: CASSRGPGQVVGYTF

v_call: TRBV27
d_call: .
clone_size: few
j_call: TRBJ2-1
cdr3_nt: TGTGCCAGCAGTTTATCATGGTTCCGCAATGGGCAGTTCTTC
cdr3_aa: CASSLSWFRNGQFF

v_call: TRBV5-1
d_call: .
clone_size: .
j_call: TRBJ2-5
cdr3_nt: TGCGCCAGCAGCTTGGGTCCCGGACCGGAGACCCAGTACTTC
cdr3_aa: CASSLGPGPETQYF

v_call: TRBV6-6
d_call: TRBD1
clone_size: .
j_call: TRBJ2-3
cdr3_nt: TGTGCCAGCAGTACCGGGACAGGGGGTTCAGATACGCAGTATTTT
cdr3_aa: CASSTGTGGSDTQYF

v_call: TRBV7-2
d_call: TRBD2
clone_size: .
j_call: TRBJ2-7
cdr3_nt: TGTGCCAGCAGCTTAGGCGGGACTAGCAGAGCCTACGAGCAGTACTTC
cdr3_aa: CASSLGGTSRAYEQYF

v_call: TRBV25-1
d_call: .
clone_size: .
j_call: TRBJ2-1
cdr3_nt: TGTGCCAGCAGTCCTTTGGGGGCGTCGGAAGAGCAGTTCTTC
cdr3_aa: CASSPLGASEEQFF

v_call: TRBV6-1
d_call: .
clone_size: .
j_call: TRBJ2-4
cdr3_nt: TGTGCCAGCAGTGAAATGGGGTCGGTGGTGCTAAACATTCAGTACTTC
cdr3_aa: CASSEMGSVVLNIQYF

v_call: TRBV13
d_call: .
clone_size: .
j_call: TRBJ2-7
cdr3_nt: TGTGCCAGCAGCTCCGTGAGGGACAACTCCTACGAGCAGTACTTC
cdr3_aa: CASSSVRDNSYEQYF

v_call: TRBV12-3/TRBV12-4
d_call: TRBD1
clone_size: .
j_call: TRBJ2-7
cdr3_nt: TGTGCCAGCAGCGACAGGGGGGGACGCTCCTACAAGCAGTACTTC
cdr3_aa: CASSDRGGRSYKQYF

v_call: TRBV5-5
d_call: .
clone_size: few
j_call: TRBJ1-2
cdr3_nt: TGTGCCAGCAGCTTGGAACAGGGAGATTTTTATGGCTACACCTTC
cdr3_aa: CASSLEQGDFYGYTF

v_call: TRBV28
d_call: .
clone_size: few
j_call: TRBJ2-7
cdr3_nt: TGTGCCAGCAGCATTGGGCGGGCCTCCTACGAGCAGTACTTC
cdr3_aa: CASSIGRASYEQYF

v_call: TRBV28
d_call: .
clone_size: .
j_call: TRBJ2-4
cdr3_nt: TGTGCCAGCAGGGGAGAGGAGCTAGCCAAAAGCATTCAGTACTTC
cdr3_aa: CASRGEELAKSIQYF

v_call: TRBV20-1
d_call: .
clone_size: .
j_call: TRBJ1-5
cdr3_nt: TGCAGTGCTAGAGAGTTCATAGAGGGGAAGCCCCAGCATTTT
cdr3_aa: CSAREFIEGKPQHF

v_call: TRBV9
d_call: .
clone_size: .
j_call: TRBJ2-5
cdr3_nt: TGTGCCAGCAGCGTAGGACAGCGGGACCAAGAGACCCAGTACTTC
cdr3_aa: CASSVGQRDQETQYF

v_call: TRBV27
d_call: .
clone_size: few
j_call: TRBJ1-6
cdr3_nt: TGTGCCAGCAGACCCCGCGGCATCCTCGGAGTGACACCCCTCCACTTT
cdr3_aa: CASRPRGILGVTPLHF

v_call: TRBV20-1
d_call: TRBD2
clone_size: .
j_call: TRBJ2-3
cdr3_nt: TGCAGTGCTAGAGATCAGGCGGGAGCTCTCGGGCCTAGAGATACGCAGTATTTT
cdr3_aa: CSARDQAGALGPRDTQYF

v_call: TRBV5-1
d_call: .
clone_size: many
j_call: TRBJ2-7
cdr3_nt: TGCGCCAGCAGTCTCGACGCCTACGAGCAGTACTTC
cdr3_aa: CASSLDAYEQYF

v_call: TRBV5-6
d_call: .
clone_size: .
j_call: TRBJ1-1
cdr3_nt: TGTGCCAGCAGCTTCGGGGAGGGAAGGGCAGAAGCTTTCTTT
cdr3_aa: CASSFGEGRAEAFF

v_call: TRBV7-6
d_call: .
clone_size: .
j_call: TRBJ1-4
cdr3_nt: TGTGCCAGCAGCGAGCGGACGGTTAATGAAAAACTGTTTTTT
cdr3_aa: CASSERTVNEKLFF

v_call: TRBV5-8
d_call: TRBD2
clone_size: .
j_call: TRBJ2-3
cdr3_nt: TGTGCCAGCAGCTTGGGTCGTAGCGGGGGAACCACAGATACGCAGTATTTT
cdr3_aa: CASSLGRSGGTTDTQYF

v_call: TRBV9
d_call: .
clone_size: .
j_call: TRBJ2-1
cdr3_nt: TGTGCCAGCAGCGTTAGGACTACAAATGAGCAGTTCTTC
cdr3_aa: CASSVRTTNEQFF

v_call: TRBV5-8
d_call: .
clone_size: few
j_call: TRBJ2-5
cdr3_nt: TGTGCCAGCAGCGCGGGACTGGGAAAAGAGACCCAGTACTTC
cdr3_aa: CASSAGLGKETQYF

v_call: TRBV18
d_call: TRBD2
clone_size: few
j_call: TRBJ2-1
cdr3_nt: TGTGCCAGCTCACCAATGTTCCTGACTAGCGGAGACTACAATGAGCAGTTCTTC
cdr3_aa: CASSPMFLTSGDYNEQFF

v_call: TRBV7-3
d_call: .
clone_size: .
j_call: TRBJ2-2
cdr3_nt: TGTGCCAGCAGCCGGGACACTGCCTACACCGGGGAGCTGTTTTTT
cdr3_aa: CASSRDTAYTGELFF

v_call: TRBV20-1
d_call: .
clone_size: .
j_call: TRBJ1-4
cdr3_nt: TGCAGTACTAGCTACGAAGTTAATAAAAAACTGTTTTTT
cdr3_aa: CSTSYEVNKKLFF

v_call: TRBV20-1
d_call: TRBD2
clone_size: .
j_call: TRBJ2-1
cdr3_nt: TGCAGTGCTAGCGGGAGGGCCATCGATGAGCAGTTCTTC
cdr3_aa: CSASGRAIDEQFF